The present T cell receptor beta chain was sequenced within a study of T cells after yellow fever vaccination. Template-switching 5'RACE yielded the TCR cDNA; a universal primer site and UMIs were added in the process. TCRdb analysed the 5' RACE reads with MiXCR anew, one entry per CDR3 protein. The sample records about 320,000 distinct CDR3 sequences, 3.5% to 5% being singletons. This clonotype was counted many times. CDR1 and CDR2 from the germline V gene are SGHRS and YFSETQ. The CDR3 is 15 residues long. Between the trimmed V and J ends, which lost 6 bases and 4 bases, there was a span of 19 bases.

This TCR came from a man between 18 and 35 years old who received the YFV17D yellow fever vaccine. The chain joins TRBV5-1 to TRBJ2-5; D ambiguous. Sequencing used PBMCs, obtained 15 days after the yellow fever booster vaccination. The CDR3 DNA reads as TGCGCCAGCACCGAAGGACGCCCGTCGGCAGAGACCCAGTACTTC. Its protein product is CASTEGRPSAETQYF.